The rows below give T cell receptor beta chains drawn from one sample of a study of shared clonotypes between healthy human individuals. Only in-frame clones appear in the TCRdb table, and some are missing; sequencing was by immunoSEQ multiplex PCR. The sample consists of 600,000 to 750,000 clones, approximately 79% of them appearing once. Specimen: memory CD4+ T cells sorted from blood. The receptor source for this set is a woman aged 30 to 39 in good health. CDR3s leave out the opening cysteine and the closing phenylalanine or tryptophan. Clone size is given for some rows only: seen once, a few or many times, or a class if the clone is expanded.

size	V	J	CDR3
few	TRBV28	TRBJ2-2	ASSFTSEPFGGELF
.	TRBV28	TRBJ1-5	ASRPGLQNQPQH
many	TRBV11-2	TRBJ2-5	ASSLGQETQY
few	TRBV30	TRBJ1-1	AWSGQFYTEAF
few	TRBV29-1	TRBJ1-2	SVEDPGWSGYT
.	TRBV5-1	TRBJ2-3	ASNGAGEITDTQY
few	TRBV19	TRBJ1-2	ASSTGTQNYGYT
few	TRBV18	TRBJ2-4	ASRGGTGIQY
.	TRBV7-2	TRBJ2-7	ASSLSTIYEQY
.	TRBV28	TRBJ2-5	ASSSPSEGGQETQY
few	TRBV5-5	TRBJ2-1	ASSLVGISGYAEF
few	TRBV4-1	TRBJ1-5	ASSQGLDGGAKQPQH
few	TRBV5-1	TRBJ1-1	ASSFWGTGETEAF
.	TRBV2	TRBJ1-2	ASTYRTPPGGYT
.	TRBV19	TRBJ2-2	ASSDRGRDTGELF
.	TRBV11-2	TRBJ2-7	ASSPRDSSYEQY
.	TRBV21-1	TRBJ1-5	ASSRDSLSNQPQH
.	TRBV4-1	TRBJ2-1	ASSQIAGGEF
.	TRBV7-9	TRBJ1-2	ASSPVGYYGYT
.	TRBV5-1	TRBJ2-1	ASSLALGLAGGDEQF
few	TRBV11-2	TRBJ2-7	ASSLEVGGTYYEQY
.	TRBV6-1	TRBJ1-1	ASSVGVGRTVTEAF
few	TRBV27	TRBJ1-3	ASRRGNTIY
.	TRBV5-1	TRBJ2-3	ASSWGLAGNVDTQY
.	TRBV5-4	TRBJ2-6	ASSFRSLAGGPGANVLT
medium-sized	TRBV7-2	TRBJ1-5	ASTGGQYDQPQH
.	TRBV18	TRBJ1-3	ASSRDVRPAGTIY
.	TRBV27	TRBJ1-5	ASSGSGTGEQPQH
few	TRBV30	TRBJ2-5	AWRPTGGELKETQY
.	TRBV7-9	TRBJ2-3	ASSLGGPRSDTQY
.	TRBV2	TRBJ2-7	ATKLEEAYEQY
.	TRBV11-2	TRBJ2-2	ASSFFRLDGELF
.	TRBV7-8	TRBJ2-1	ASSPNYNEQF
.	TRBV6-5	TRBJ1-2	ASTRGLNYGYT
.	TRBV6-6	TRBJ2-2	ASSQDPQAGELF
.	TRBV27	TRBJ1-1	ASSYEDRTEAF
.	TRBV14	TRBJ2-7	ASSPLTGPYYEQY
.	TRBV28	TRBJ1-5	ASSFMRGDQPQH
.	TRBV7-8	TRBJ2-3	ASSLRVPTGTDWDTQY
few	TRBV30	TRBJ1-2	AWSVGGDAYGYT
.	TRBV5-8	TRBJ2-3	ASSLGSGFLAGDTQY
.	TRBV7-3	TRBJ1-1	ASSLTGQGNTEAF
.	TRBV28	TRBJ1-2	ASSFPRTGHYGYT
.	TRBV11-2	TRBJ2-1	ASSPGTGGRSQQF
once	TRBV4-2	TRBJ2-5	ASSQDRRLAGGTGGETQY
few	TRBV10-1	TRBJ2-1	ASSEPTGSHQF
.	TRBV11-2	TRBJ1-2	ASSLYRGGDYGYT
.	TRBV28	TRBJ2-1	ASSTLAGGIHNEQF
.	TRBV19	TRBJ1-2	ASSSTGFDGYT
.	TRBV28	TRBJ1-3	ASSSVNTIY
.	TRBV14	TRBJ1-1	ASSLQRNRVTEAF
.	TRBV11-2	TRBJ2-5	ASSAPYLFSGVKETQY